Here is one T cell receptor beta chain with its context. Its antigen remains unidentified. MiXCR, run by TCRdb on the RT-PCR reads, gives a single entry per CDR3 protein. The table lists approximately 480,000 distinct CDR3 sequences, 11% of them singletons. This record comes from a study of response to subunit inactivated influenza vaccine. Study findings and constraints: Each seasonal flu vaccination may recruit only limited new T cells, authors suggested.

The CDR3 runs 14 residues. V lost 6 bases and J lost 5; bases outside the gene matches: 5. Germline CDR1 SGHTA, CDR2 FQGNSA. J is TRBJ2-3 and V is TRBV7-2; TRBD2 aligns across 10 bases. Source: PBMCs from blood, taken roughly 6 weeks after vaccination. The clonotype originates from a man aged 50 to 60 who received an inactivated influenza vaccine. The CDR3 DNA is TGTGCCAGCAGAACCGGGACTAGCGTAGATACGCAGTATTTT. Encoded protein: CASRTGTSVDTQYF.